Each of the 29 T cell receptor beta chains below was sequenced from the same sample in a study of regulatory T cells in long-lasting Graves disease. Assembly of TCR beta libraries relied on iRepertoire HTBI primers together with Arm-PCR of CDR3 regions. One entry per CDR3 protein, called by TCRdb with MiXCR from the multiplex PCR reads. The table lists 500,000 or so distinct CDR3 sequences, less than 15% of them singletons, with roughly 15% in the top ten. Time point described: newly diagnosed GD, antithyroid drugs for less than 3 months. Researchers made the TCR library from RNA that was extracted from PBMCs. The data were also submitted as part of a second study, on T cells in Graves' hyperthyroidism and ophthalmopathy.

Sequences were derived from peripheral blood mononuclear cells (PBMCs), sampled at new diagnosis, from a patient treated with antithyroid drugs. These receptors all stem from a woman between 50 and 59 years old with Graves disease.

With regard to this clonotype: A much larger clone lies one base from this, so it may be a read error. The chain employs TRBV28 and TRBJ1-2; the match to TRBD1 covers 11 bases. The V and J ends lost 2 bases and 9 bases, in that order; junction bases with no gene match: 5. The CDR3 is 14 amino acids. CDR1 is MDHEN and CDR2 is SYDVKM in the germline V gene. CDR3 region: CASSLPDRGHSYTF. The CDR3 DNA reads TGTGCCAGCAGTTTACCGGACAGGGGGCATAGCTACACCTTC.

This clonotype came up many times. This rearrangement joins TRBV7-2 to TRBJ2-2; 13 nucleotides align to TRBD2. Germline V gives CDR1 SGHTA, CDR2 FQGNSA. This CDR3 is 15 amino acids long. Trimming at V came to 5 bases and at J to 6 bases, leaving 3 bases not matched to a gene. The CDR3 here is CASSRTSGRPGELFF. DNA of the CDR3: TGTGCCAGCAGCCGGACTAGCGGGAGACCCGGGGAGCTGTTTTTT.

There are a few counts of this clonotype. The CDR3 loop is CASSLLLGHPEAFF. The CDR3 nucleotides are TGTGCCAGCAGTCTGCTTTTGGGACACCCGGAAGCTTTCTTT. This chain joins TRBV28 and TRBJ1-1, with D maybe TRBD1 (6 bases). The CDR3 runs to 14 residues. V shed 5 bases and J shed 8 bases, with 18 bases lying between them. The V gene's germline CDR1 is MDHEN and CDR2 SYDVKM.

The chain joins TRBV5-1 to TRBJ1-4, with TRBD1 as a possible D gene (6 bases). The V gene's germline CDR1 is SGHRS and CDR2 YFSETQ. The CDR3 loop spans 15 amino acids. V was pared by 3 bases and J by 8 bases, with 17 bases between. CDR3 bases: TGCGCCAGCAGCTCGGGCCGGGGGCTGGAGGAAAAACTGTTTTTT. This codes for CASSSGRGLEEKLFF.

This clonotype showed up many times. This chain connects TRBV28 to TRBJ2-7; 8 nucleotides match TRBD2. Per the germline V gene, CDR1 is MDHEN and CDR2 is SYDVKM. The CDR3 is 15 amino acids. Unmatched junction bases numbered 7, after V lost 5 bases and J lost 1 base. The CDR3 protein is CASSRRLALSYEQYF. The CDR3 nucleotides read TGTGCCAGCAGTCGACGACTAGCGTTATCCTACGAGCAGTACTTC.

Notes on this clonotype: A much more abundant neighbour one base away suggests this may be a read error. The CDR3 does not end in the conserved phenylalanine or tryptophan, so this is likely a read error. The V gene is TRBV30, the J gene TRBJ2-1; D remains unclear. The length of the CDR3 is 12 residues. Trimming cost V 3 bases and J 8 bases, with 11 bases left between them. Germline loops: CDR1 GTSNPN, CDR2 SVGIG (reference sequence). The CDR3 protein is CAWSPQADEQFL. Here the CDR3 DNA reads TGTGCCTGGAGCCCCCAGGCCGATGAGCAGTTCCTC.

This clonotype showed up many times. V is TRBV20-1 and J is TRBJ2-3; no firm D call. The V end was cut by 3 bases, the J end by 4 bases, with 17 bases between. In germline, CDR1 is DFQATT, CDR2 SNEGSKA (reference sequence). This CDR3 has 15 residues. The CDR3 DNA sequence: TGCAGTGCTAGTCCGGGTTGGGGTTGGGCAGATACGCAGTATTTT. Amino acids: CSASPGWGWADTQYF.

There are many counts of this clonotype. The J gene is TRBJ2-7, the V gene TRBV10-3, with TRBD2 identical over 13 bases. V lost 3 bases, J lost 4 bases, and 3 bases stayed unmatched. Per germline, CDR1 ENHRY and CDR2 SYGVKD. The CDR3 runs to 15 residues. The DNA of the CDR3 is TGTGCCATCAGTGAAGGACTAGCGGGAGTTTACGAGCAGTACTTC. It specifies CAISEGLAGVYEQYF.

Concerning this clonotype: This could be a read error, since a much larger clone is one nucleotide away. V and J are TRBV28 and TRBJ2-7; maybe TRBD1 (6 bases). The V gene lost 5 bases and the J gene lost 7 bases, with 21 bases spanning the gap. Germline V lookup: CDR1 MDHEN, CDR2 SYDVKM. The CDR3 has 15 amino acids. This CDR3 reads CASSNTGIRGNEQYF. The CDR3 DNA follows: TGTGCCAGCAGTAACACAGGGATCCGGGGCAATGAGCAGTACTTC.

The chain joins TRBV7-2 to TRBJ2-1; weak D call: TRBD2 (6 bases). In germline, CDR1 is SGHTA, CDR2 FQGNSA. This CDR3 contains 14 residues. V was trimmed by 7 bases and J by 4 bases, leaving 14 bases between them. The CDR3 loop reads CASTMGLFYNEQFF. The DNA for the CDR3 is TGTGCCAGCACCATGGGACTTTTTTACAATGAGCAGTTCTTC.

In its sample, this clonotype was seen many times. The chain has TRBV28 and TRBJ2-1; D is undetermined. The V end lost 3 bases, the J end lost 5 bases, and 14 bases lay between the germline ends. Germline V lookup: CDR1 MDHEN, CDR2 SYDVKM. This CDR3 region has 15 residues. The CDR3 is CASSLGPTANNEQFF. The DNA of the CDR3 is TGTGCCAGCAGTTTGGGCCCCACGGCCAACAATGAGCAGTTCTTC.

This clonotype was counted many times. The chain couples TRBV19 to TRBJ1-1; D remains ambiguous. Trimming stripped 3 bases from V and 8 bases from J, with 13 bases between. The CDR3 extends over 13 amino acids. Germline V gene sequence: CDR1 LNHDA, CDR2 SQIVND (reference sequence). This chain's CDR3 is CASSIGGTAEAFF. The CDR3 DNA follows: TGTGCCAGTAGTATTGGAGGTACCGCGGAAGCTTTCTTT. The entire variable domain, with the rest obtained from reference TRBV19 and TRBJ1-1, is as follows: DGGITQSPKYLFRKEGQNVTLSCEQNLNHDAMYWYRQDPGQGLRLIYYSQIVNDFQKGDIAEGYSVSREKKESFPLTVTSAQKNPTAFYLCASSIGGTAEAFFGQGTRLTVV.

This clonotype came up a few times. The V and J genes are TRBV29-1 and TRBJ1-1, with unresolved D. The CDR3 runs to 12 residues. Germline-derived CDR1 and CDR2 are SQVTM and ANQGSEA. V gave up 1 base and J gave up 9 bases, with 12 bases separating them. The CDR3 nucleotides read TGCAGCGTTGAAGCTCAACAGAGGCAAGCTTTCTTT. This encodes CSVEAQQRQAFF.

In its sample, this clonotype was seen a few times. The V and J genes are TRBV15 and TRBJ2-7; TRBD2 agrees at 8 bases. Trimming removed 0 bases from V and 2 bases from J; junction bases left unmatched: 12. Germline V gene sequence: CDR1 LNHNV, CDR2 YYDKDF (reference sequence). The CDR3 runs 18 residues. CDR3 in amino acids: CATSRDLNSGTKAYEQYF. In DNA form, the CDR3 reads TGTGCCACCAGCAGAGATCTAAATAGCGGGACCAAGGCCTACGAGCAGTACTTC.

About this clonotype: This sequence may be a read error, since a much larger clone differs from it by one base. The chain joins TRBV18 to TRBJ2-7, with 7 bases identical to TRBD1. Germline V lookup: CDR1 KGHSH, CDR2 LQKENI. There are 14 residues in the CDR3. Trimming at V came to 5 bases and at J to 2 bases, leaving 6 bases not matched to a gene. The DNA of the CDR3 is TGTGCCAGCTCAATGACAGGGTGGGCCTACGAGCAGTACTTC. Encoded protein: CASSMTGWAYEQYF.

This clonotype turned up a few times. The chain couples TRBV2 to TRBJ1-5, with TRBD1 as a possible D gene (5 bases). Germline assignment: CDR1 SNHLY and CDR2 FYNNEI. The CDR3 length is 12 residues. The V and J ends lost 11 bases and 1 base respectively, with 9 bases between them. The CDR3 spells CAGGESNQPQHF. CDR3 DNA: TGTGCCGGGGGGGAAAGCAATCAGCCCCAGCATTTT.

The CDR3 DNA reads as TGTGCCAGCAGCTTATGGGGCGACCTGGGGAATGAGCAGTTCTTC. It specifies CASSLWGDLGNEQFF. The chain recombines TRBV7-9 with TRBJ2-1, with a tentative D call TRBD1 (5 bases). Trimming took 2 bases from V and 7 from J, leaving 15 bases between them. The CDR3 runs 15 residues. The germline CDR1 and CDR2 sequences are SEHNR and FQNEAQ (reference sequence). Variable domain in full (rest from reference TRBV7-9 and TRBJ2-1): DTGVSQNPRHKITKRGQNVTFRCDPISEHNRLYWYRQTLGQGPEFLTYFQNEAQLEKSRLLSDRFSAERPKGSFSTLEIQRTEQGDSAMYLCASSLWGDLGNEQFFGPGTRLTVL.

This clonotype has just one count. A far larger clone is one nucleotide away, so this likely arose from a read error. This chain connects TRBV11-2 to TRBJ2-1, with a weak D call TRBD1 (5 bases). Germline V gene data show CDR1 as SGHAT and CDR2 as FQNNGV. The CDR3 loop spans 15 amino acids. Deletions cut 2 bases from V and 2 bases from J, with 10 bases between. The CDR3, as DNA: TGTGCCAGCAGCTTAAGACAGACCACCTACAATGAGCAGTTCTTC. Translated, it gives CASSLRQTTYNEQFF.

V is TRBV5-1 and J is TRBJ2-7, with 9 bases identical to TRBD1. The CDR3 runs 16 residues. Germline V CDR1 and CDR2: SGHRS, YFSETQ. The V and J ends lost 4 bases and 2 bases, in that order; junction bases with no gene match: 10. CDR3 region: CASSLDRGALPYEQYF. DNA of the CDR3: TGCGCCAGCAGCCTGGACAGGGGAGCACTACCCTACGAGCAGTACTTC.

This clonotype was seen a handful of times. The J gene is TRBJ2-1, the V gene TRBV14; the D is unclear. Germline values: CDR1 SGHDN, CDR2 FVKESK. The V end was cut by 1 base, the J end by 4 bases, with 14 bases between. CDR3 length: 16 amino acids. The CDR3 reads CASSQAGQNPYNEQFF. CDR3 bases: TGTGCCAGCAGCCAAGCCGGGCAGAACCCTTACAATGAGCAGTTCTTC.

Note on this clonotype: A much larger clone differs from this one at a single base, so this may be a read error. The chain links TRBV20-1 to TRBJ1-5; TRBD1 agrees at 8 bases. With V trimmed by 7 bases and J by 0 bases, 8 bases remained unmatched. Germline-derived CDR1 and CDR2 are DFQATT and SNEGSKA (reference sequence). The CDR3 runs 15 residues. The CDR3 reads CSVNAGTGSNQPQHF. The CDR3 DNA is TGCAGTGTCAACGCAGGGACAGGTAGCAATCAGCCCCAGCATTTT.

This clonotype was observed many times. The rearrangement joins TRBV7-2 to TRBJ2-1; 9 bases align to TRBD2. There are 14 residues in the CDR3. CDR1 is SGHTA, CDR2 FQGNSA, per germline. J gave up 6 bases and V 4 bases, and 4 bases lay outside the gene matches. CDR3 nucleotides: TGTGCCAGCAGCTCGGGACTAGCAGTCAATGAGCAGTTCTTC. Protein sequence: CASSSGLAVNEQFF.

This clonotype was seen at least ten times. The chain joins TRBV27 to TRBJ2-1; possibly TRBD1 for D (6 bases). Trimming stripped 6 bases from V and 0 bases from J, with 15 bases between. The CDR3 sequence is 16 residues long. The germline gives CDR1 MNHEY, CDR2 SMNVEV (reference sequence). This CDR3 reads CASSLFQGSSYNEQFF. In DNA form, the CDR3 reads TGTGCCAGCAGCTTGTTCCAGGGGAGCTCCTACAATGAGCAGTTCTTC.

This clonotype has ten or more counts. The chain uses TRBV11-2 and TRBJ2-3, with D possibly TRBD1 on 5 matching bases. This CDR3 has 18 amino acids. Germline CDR1 is SGHAT and CDR2 is FQNNGV. Trimming took off 5 bases at V and 7 bases at J, with 28 bases between the two ends. CDR3 sequence reads: CASSGRQQLNAGFNTQYF. DNA for the CDR3: TGTGCCAGCAGCGGAAGACAGCAACTTAACGCAGGCTTTAATACGCAGTATTTT.

This clonotype occurred many times. The chain joins TRBV7-9 to TRBJ2-1; tentatively, D is TRBD2 (5 bases). Germline V CDR1 and CDR2: SEHNR, FQNEAQ (reference sequence). The CDR3 consists of 15 residues. The V gene lost 4 bases and the J gene lost 6 bases, with 16 bases spanning the gap. The CDR3 nucleotides read TGTGCCAGCAGCTCCATTCACCCCCGGGGCAATGAGCAGTTCTTC. Its translation is CASSSIHPRGNEQFF.

There are a few counts of this clonotype. V is TRBV5-5 and J is TRBJ1-4, with D unclear. The length of the CDR3 is 12 residues. Per the germline V gene, CDR1 is SGHKS and CDR2 is YYEKEE (reference sequence). Trimming stripped 7 bases from V and 8 bases from J, with 12 bases between. CDR3: CASGSRAEKLFF. CDR3 nucleotide sequence: TGTGCCAGCGGCTCCCGAGCGGAAAAACTGTTTTTT. Based on the CDR3 plus reference TRBV5-5 and TRBJ1-4, the full variable domain is DAGVTQSPTHLIKTRGQQVTLRCSPISGHKSVSWYQQVLGQGPQFIFQYYEKEERGRGNFPDRFSARQFPNYSSELNVNALLLGDSALYLCASGSRAEKLFFGSGTQLSVL.

The chain links TRBV7-9 to TRBJ2-6, with TRBD1 matching over 7 bases. V lost 2 bases to trimming and J lost 0 bases; unmatched junction nucleotides: 10. The CDR3 is 19 residues long. Germline CDR1 SEHNR, CDR2 FQNEAQ (reference sequence). In DNA, the CDR3 is TGTGCCAGCAGCTTACCCAAACAGGGGATCAGCTCTGGGGCCAACGTCCTGACTTTC. This codes for CASSLPKQGISSGANVLTF.

This clonotype was picked up many times. The chain has TRBV24-1 and TRBJ1-1, with no clear D. Germline values: CDR1 KGHDR, CDR2 SFDVKD. This CDR3 has 16 residues. The V end lost 4 bases, the J end lost 4 bases, and 18 bases lay between the germline ends. This CDR3 is CATSDPADPKGTEAFF. The CDR3 DNA reads as TGTGCCACCAGTGACCCTGCTGACCCCAAAGGCACTGAAGCTTTCTTT.

There are many counts of this clonotype. The rearrangement joins TRBV19 to TRBJ2-7; 13 bases line up with TRBD2. With 8 bases clipped from V and 1 base from J, the junction kept 8 bases outside the gene matches. The length of the CDR3 is 16 residues. Germline loops: CDR1 LNHDA, CDR2 SQIVND (reference sequence). CDR3 in amino acids: CASSGTSGTASYEQYF. The CDR3 DNA reads as TGTGCCAGTTCCGGGACTAGCGGGACTGCATCCTACGAGCAGTACTTC. Drawing the rest from reference TRBV19 and TRBJ2-7, the complete variable domain is DGGITQSPKYLFRKEGQNVTLSCEQNLNHDAMYWYRQDPGQGLRLIYYSQIVNDFQKGDIAEGYSVSREKKESFPLTVTSAQKNPTAFYLCASSGTSGTASYEQYFGPGTRLTVT.